What follows is one T cell receptor (beta chain) and its context. What it binds is unknown. This sample was taken from a study of shared clonotypes between healthy human individuals. Broader study findings: Non-shared clonotypes had lower generation probabilities than those shared by all four donors.

The CDR3 has 13 amino acids. Germline assignment: CDR1 LNHDA and CDR2 SQIVND (reference sequence). V lost 4 bases, J lost 6 bases, and 6 bases stayed unmatched. The method was immunoSEQ multiplex PCR; TCRdb's version includes in-frame clones alone and lacks a portion of them. The data show millions of clones, around 95% seen once. Sequencing was performed on naive CD4+ T cells sorted from blood. The subset was: CD45RA+ positively selected. The rearrangement links TRBV19 to TRBJ2-7, with 7 bases that match TRBD2. The TCR was taken from a man between 18 and 29 years old in good health. The CDR3 is CASSKFWGGEQYF. The CDR3 nucleotides read TGTGCCAGTAGTAAGTTTTGGGGGGGCGAGCAGTACTTC.